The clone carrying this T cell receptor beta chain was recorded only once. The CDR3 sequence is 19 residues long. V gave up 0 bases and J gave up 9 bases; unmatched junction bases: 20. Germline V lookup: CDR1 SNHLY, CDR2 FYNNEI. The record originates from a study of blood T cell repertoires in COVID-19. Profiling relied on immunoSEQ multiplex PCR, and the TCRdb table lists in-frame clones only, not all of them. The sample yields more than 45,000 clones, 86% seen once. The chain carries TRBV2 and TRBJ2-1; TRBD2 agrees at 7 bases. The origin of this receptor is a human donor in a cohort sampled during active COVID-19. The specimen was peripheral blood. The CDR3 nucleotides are TGTGCCAGCAGTGAAGCGTTATCCTCATGGGGGGGTGCCGTCGGTGAGCAGTTCTTC. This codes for CASSEALSSWGGAVGEQFF. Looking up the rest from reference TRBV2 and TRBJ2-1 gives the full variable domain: EPEVTQTPSHQVTQMGQEVILRCVPISNHLYFYWYRQILGQKVEFLVSFYNNEISEKSEIFDDQFSVERPDGSNFTLKIRSTKLEDSAMYFCASSEALSSWGGAVGEQFFGPGTRLTVL.